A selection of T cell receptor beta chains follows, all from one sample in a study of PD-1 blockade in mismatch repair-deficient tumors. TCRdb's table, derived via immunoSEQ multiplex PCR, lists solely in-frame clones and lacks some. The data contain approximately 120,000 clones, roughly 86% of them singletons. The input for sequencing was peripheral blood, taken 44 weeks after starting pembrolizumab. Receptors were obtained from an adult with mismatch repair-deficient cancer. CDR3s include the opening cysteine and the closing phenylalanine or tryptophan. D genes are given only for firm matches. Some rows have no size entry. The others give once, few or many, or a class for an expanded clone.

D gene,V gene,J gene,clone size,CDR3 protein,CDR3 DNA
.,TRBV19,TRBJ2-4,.,CASSPSVYRIQYF,TGTGCCAGTAGTCCCTCGGTATATCGCATTCAGTACTTC
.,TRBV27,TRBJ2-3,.,CASSLITGGTDTQYF,TGTGCCAGCAGTTTAATAACGGGCGGCACAGATACGCAGTATTTT
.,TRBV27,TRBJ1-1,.,CASRPMGIRGTEAFF,TGTGCCAGCAGGCCGATGGGGATCCGAGGAACTGAAGCTTTCTTT
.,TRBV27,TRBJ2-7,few,CASSSTAAGEQYF,TGTGCCAGCAGCTCCACCGCCGCAGGCGAGCAGTACTTC
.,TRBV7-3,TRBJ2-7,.,CASSLKVRAYEQYF,TGTGCCAGCAGCTTAAAAGTCAGGGCCTACGAGCAGTACTTC
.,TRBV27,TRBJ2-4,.,CASSLNPRGWDIQYF,TGTGCCAGCAGTCTAAACCCCCGGGGGTGGGACATTCAGTACTTC
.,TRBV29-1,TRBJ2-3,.,CSVSSGIRSAGTQYF,TGCAGCGTTTCCTCCGGGATCAGGAGTGCGGGTACGCAGTATTTT
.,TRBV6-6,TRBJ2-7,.,CASSYSHYEQYF,TGTGCCAGCAGTTACTCCCACTACGAGCAGTACTTC
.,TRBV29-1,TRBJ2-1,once,CSVFRVTYNEQFF,TGCAGCGTTTTCAGGGTAACGTACAATGAGCAGTTCTTC
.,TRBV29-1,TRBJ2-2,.,CSALPGATGELFF,TGCAGCGCTTTACCCGGGGCTACCGGGGAGCTGTTTTTT
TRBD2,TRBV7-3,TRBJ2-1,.,CASSLWTSGRVSEQFF,TGTGCCAGCAGCCTGTGGACTAGCGGGAGGGTTTCTGAGCAGTTCTTC
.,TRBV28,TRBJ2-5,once,CASSLDDRRETQYF,TGTGCCAGCAGTTTGGATGACAGGAGGGAGACCCAGTACTTC
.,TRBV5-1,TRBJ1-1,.,CASSGRTLNTEAFF,TGCGCCAGCAGCGGTCGGACATTGAACACTGAAGCTTTCTTT
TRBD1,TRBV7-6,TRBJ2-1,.,CASSSRAGGVLSIDEQFF,TGTGCCAGCAGCTCTAGAGCAGGGGGCGTACTAAGTATCGATGAGCAGTTCTTC
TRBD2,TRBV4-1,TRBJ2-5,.,CASSQDIGLAGGDQETQYF,TGCGCCAGCAGCCAAGATATTGGACTAGCGGGAGGAGACCAAGAGACCCAGTACTTC
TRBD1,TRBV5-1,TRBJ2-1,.,CASSLWTGGRRFF,TGCGCCAGCAGCCTCTGGACAGGGGGCCGTCGGTTCTTC
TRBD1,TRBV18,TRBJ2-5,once,CASSPPTGFQETQYF,TGTGCCAGCTCACCACCGACAGGGTTCCAAGAGACCCAGTACTTC
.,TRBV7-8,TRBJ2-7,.,CASSFNGGYEQYF,TGTGCCAGCAGCTTCAACGGGGGCTACGAGCAGTACTTC
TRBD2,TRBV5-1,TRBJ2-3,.,CASSLATSGSTDTQYF,TGCGCCAGCAGCTTGGCAACTAGCGGGAGCACAGATACGCAGTATTTT
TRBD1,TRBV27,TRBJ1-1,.,CASSSISGTVNTEAFF,TGTGCCAGCAGTTCGATTTCCGGGACAGTGAACACTGAAGCTTTCTTT
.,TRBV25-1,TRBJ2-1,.,CASSEGGLDNEQFF,TGTGCCAGCAGTGAAGGGGGGTTGGACAATGAGCAGTTCTTC
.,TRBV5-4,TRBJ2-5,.,CASSLGELRETQYF,TGTGCCAGCAGCTTGGGGGAGTTAAGGGAGACCCAGTACTTC
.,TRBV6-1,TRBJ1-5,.,CASSDWVYSNQPQHF,TGTGCCAGCAGTGATTGGGTTTATAGCAATCAGCCCCAGCATTTT
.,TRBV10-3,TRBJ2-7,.,CAISADHEQYF,TGTGCCATCAGTGCGGACCATGAGCAGTACTTC
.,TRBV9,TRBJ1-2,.,CASSPPHRDVGPPNYGYTF,TGTGCCAGCAGCCCCCCCCACCGGGACGTAGGTCCTCCTAACTATGGCTACACCTTC
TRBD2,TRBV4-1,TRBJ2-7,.,CASSQEWTSGSSSYEQYF,TGCGCCAGCAGCCAAGAGTGGACTAGCGGGAGTAGCTCCTACGAGCAGTACTTC
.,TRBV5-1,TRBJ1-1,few,CASNLHQNTEAFF,TGCGCCAGCAACCTACACCAGAACACTGAAGCTTTCTTT
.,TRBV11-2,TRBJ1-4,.,CASSLGGDGRERLFF,TGTGCCAGCAGCTTAGGAGGAGACGGGAGGGAACGACTGTTTTTT
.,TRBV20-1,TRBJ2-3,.,CSAREDTQYF,TGCAGTGCTAGAGAGGATACGCAGTATTTT
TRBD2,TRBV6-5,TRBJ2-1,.,CASSSASGRLNEQFF,TGTGCCAGCAGTTCCGCTAGCGGGAGATTAAATGAGCAGTTCTTC
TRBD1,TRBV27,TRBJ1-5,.,CASSPGQFNQPQHF,TGTGCCAGCAGTCCGGGACAGTTCAATCAGCCCCAGCATTTT
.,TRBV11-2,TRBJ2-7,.,CASSFSLDSYEQYF,TGTGCCAGCAGCTTTTCCCTCGACTCCTACGAGCAGTACTTC
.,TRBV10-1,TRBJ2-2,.,CASSERASTGELFF,TGCGCCAGCAGTGAGAGGGCTTCGACCGGGGAGCTGTTTTTT
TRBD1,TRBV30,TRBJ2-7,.,CAWLGTGGWRQYF,TGTGCCTGGCTCGGGACAGGGGGATGGAGGCAGTACTTC
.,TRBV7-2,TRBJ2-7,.,CASRTPGREYEQYF,TGTGCCAGCAGAACTCCCGGACGGGAGTACGAGCAGTACTTC
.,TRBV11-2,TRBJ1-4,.,CASSALSEKLFF,TGTGCCAGCAGCGCCCTAAGTGAAAAACTGTTTTTT
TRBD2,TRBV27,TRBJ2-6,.,CASSPGGGESGANVLTF,TGTGCCAGCAGTCCCGGGGGGGGCGAGTCTGGGGCCAACGTCCTGACTTTC
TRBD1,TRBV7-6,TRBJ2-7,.,CASSLGDRGDEQYF,TGTGCCAGCAGCTTAGGGGACAGGGGGGACGAGCAGTACTTC
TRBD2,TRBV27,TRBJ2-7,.,CASSSGTSGTYEQYF,TGTGCCAGCAGTTCAGGGACTAGCGGTACCTACGAGCAGTACTTC